This T cell receptor beta chain was found in a study of early stage breast cancer tumors. Study in general: Invasive lobular carcinomas made up four of 12 ER+/PR+/HER2- tumors. Each sample averaged approximately 10-fold read coverage.

Comments on this clone: Its antigen is unknown.

Study results and caveats: Blood repertoires resembled normal breast more than tumor.

TCRdb's copy holds only in-frame clones and misses some; the assay was immunoSEQ multiplex PCR. The data show about 30,000 clones, around three quarters seen once. Trimming at V came to 4 bases and at J to 2 bases, leaving 5 bases not matched to a gene. The CDR3 is 14 amino acids. Per germline, CDR1 SQVTM and CDR2 ANQGSEA. The specimen sequenced was blood. The clonotype comes from a person between 50 and 60 years old with breast cancer. V usage is TRBV29-1 and J usage is TRBJ1-2, with 9 nucleotides matching TRBD1. The CDR3 region is CSVGFGQGNYGYTF. As DNA, the CDR3 is TGCAGCGTTGGTTTTGGACAGGGGAACTATGGCTACACCTTC.